This T cell receptor (beta chain) was sequenced in a study of T cells in Graves' hyperthyroidism and ophthalmopathy. The germline V gene has CDR1 MNHEY and CDR2 SMNVEV (reference sequence). Trimming removed 4 bases from V and 6 bases from J, with 18 bases in between. The CDR3 has 16 residues. The sample holds a few counts of this clonotype. Authors of the study amplified TCR beta CDR3 regions from RNA transcripts. The study used the HTBI primer set for a first-round RT-PCR of the TCR CDR3. Each CDR3 protein gets one entry after TCRdb re-called the multiplex PCR reads with MiXCR. Of around 700,000 distinct CDR3 sequences listed, 15% to 20% are singletons.

This sequence joins TRBV27 and TRBJ1-4, with no clear D. Sequences were obtained from blood. The origin of this receptor is a woman between 45 and 65 years old with Graves' hyperthyroidism that later progressed to Graves' ophthalmopathy. The CDR3, as DNA: TGTGCCAGCAGTTCAACCAGGATCCCCAACCATGAAAAACTGTTTTTT. It encodes CASSSTRIPNHEKLFF.